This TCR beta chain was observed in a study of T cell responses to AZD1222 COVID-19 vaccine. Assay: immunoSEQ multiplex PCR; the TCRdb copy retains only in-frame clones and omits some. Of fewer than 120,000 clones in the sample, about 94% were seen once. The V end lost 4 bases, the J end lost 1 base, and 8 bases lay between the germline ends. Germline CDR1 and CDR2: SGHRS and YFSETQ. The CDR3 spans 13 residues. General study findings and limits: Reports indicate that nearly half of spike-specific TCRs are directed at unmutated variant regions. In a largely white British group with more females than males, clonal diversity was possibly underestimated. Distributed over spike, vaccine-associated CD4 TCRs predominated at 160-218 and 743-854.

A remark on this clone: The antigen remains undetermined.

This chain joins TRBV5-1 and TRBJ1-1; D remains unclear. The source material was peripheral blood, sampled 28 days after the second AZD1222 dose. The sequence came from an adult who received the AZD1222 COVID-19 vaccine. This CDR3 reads CASSADGNTEAFF. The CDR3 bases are TGCGCCAGCAGCGCGGACGGGAACACTGAAGCTTTCTTT.